Following are 11 T cell receptor beta chains from one sample sequenced in a study of high-grade serous ovarian cancer treatment subgroups. The tumor samples were collected prior to definitive surgery or chemotherapy. Only in-frame clones appear in the TCRdb table, and some are missing; sequencing was by immunoSEQ multiplex PCR. The top ten clones hold approximately 2.9% of a sample with 10,000 to 15,000 clones, 88% of them seen once. Sequenced material: tumor tissue. The origin of the receptors is a human donor with high-grade serous ovarian cancer.

This chain links TRBV7-2 with TRBJ1-2; D unclear. CDR3 size: 11 residues. Germline V gene sequence: CDR1 SGHTA, CDR2 FQGNSA. The V gene lost 5 bases and the J gene lost 2 bases, with 3 bases spanning the gap. The CDR3 spells CASSQNYGYTF. The CDR3 nucleotides read TGTGCCAGCAGCCAGAACTATGGCTACACCTTC.

The rearrangement links TRBV5-1 to TRBJ2-3; 8 bases are shared with TRBD1. This CDR3 spans 15 amino acids. Losses at the gene ends were 5 bases for V and 3 bases for J; bases not matched to a gene: 8. The germline gives CDR1 SGHRS, CDR2 YFSETQ. CDR3 sequence: CASSPGTGGTDTQYF. The CDR3 DNA is TGCGCCAGCAGTCCAGGGACAGGCGGAACAGATACGCAGTATTTT.

The chain links TRBV29-1 to TRBJ2-2; tentative D call: TRBD2 (5 bases). There are 17 residues in the CDR3. CDR1 and CDR2 (germline): SQVTM, ANQGSEA. With 1 base removed from V and 0 bases from J, the gap between germline ends came to 15 bases. The chain's CDR3 is CSVEVTGKQTNTGELFF. CDR3 DNA: TGCAGCGTTGAAGTAACGGGAAAACAGACGAACACCGGGGAGCTGTTTTTT.

Here the CDR3 DNA reads TGTGCCAGCAGTCCTGGGACAGGGGGTAATTCACCCCTCCACTTT. Its protein is CASSPGTGGNSPLHF. The gene calls are TRBV2 and TRBJ1-6; TRBD1 agrees at 11 bases. In germline, CDR1 is SNHLY, CDR2 FYNNEI. Unmatched junction bases numbered 3, after V lost 5 bases and J lost 6 bases. The CDR3 totals 15 residues. Combining the CDR3 with reference TRBV2 and TRBJ1-6 gives the whole variable domain EPEVTQTPSHQVTQMGQEVILRCVPISNHLYFYWYRQILGQKVEFLVSFYNNEISEKSEIFDDQFSVERPDGSNFTLKIRSTKLEDSAMYFCASSPGTGGNSPLHFGNGTRLTVT.

The genes are TRBV6-1 and TRBJ2-2; D possibly matches TRBD1 or TRBD2 (5 bases each). The CDR3 is 16 residues long. Germline CDR1 MNHNS, CDR2 SASEGT. V lost 1 base and J lost 3, with 12 bases in between. DNA for the CDR3: TGTGCCAGCAGTGAAGGGGCAGGGACGTACACCGGGGAGCTGTTTTTT. Protein product: CASSEGAGTYTGELFF.

The V and J genes are TRBV19 and TRBJ1-5; D is ambiguous. V was trimmed by 6 bases and J by 5 bases, leaving 8 bases between them. The V gene's germline CDR1 is LNHDA and CDR2 SQIVND (reference sequence). The CDR3 is 12 amino acids. The CDR3 is CASREQHQPQHF. The CDR3 coding sequence is TGTGCCAGTAGAGAGCAGCATCAGCCCCAGCATTTT.

This clone occurred once. The chain employs TRBV30 and TRBJ2-1; a weak D match, TRBD1 (6 bases). This CDR3 is built from 13 residues. CDR1 and CDR2 (germline): GTSNPN, SVGIG (reference sequence). CDR3 DNA sequence: TGTGCGGCCCAGGGACAAGCGTACAATGAGCAGTTCTTC. Translating it yields CAAQGQAYNEQFF.

The J gene is TRBJ2-7, the V gene TRBV5-1, with 8 bases identical to TRBD1. CDR3 length: 12 residues. The germline CDR1 and CDR2 sequences are SGHRS and YFSETQ. V lost 5 bases and J lost 7; bases outside the gene matches: 5. The CDR3 here is CASSLGQGEQYF. The CDR3 DNA sequence: TGCGCCAGCAGTTTAGGACAGGGAGAGCAGTACTTC.

The J gene is TRBJ2-3, the V gene TRBV5-6; 7 nucleotides agree with TRBD1. This CDR3 is built from 15 residues. With V trimmed by 3 bases and J by 3 bases, 7 bases remained unmatched. Germline assignment: CDR1 SGHDT and CDR2 YYEEEE. The CDR3 DNA follows: TGTGCCAGCAGCTCCCCAGGGGGTGTGACAGATACGCAGTATTTT. It yields the protein CASSSPGGVTDTQYF.

The V call is TRBV4-3, the J call TRBJ1-4, with D tentatively TRBD1 (6 bases). The ends were cut back, 4 bases at V and 3 bases at J, with 9 bases in the middle. This CDR3 spans 14 amino acids. Germline CDR1 reads LGHNA; CDR2 reads YSLEER. In DNA, the CDR3 is TGCGCCAGCAGCCCGGGGGGCGCTAATGAAAAACTGTTTTTT. This encodes CASSPGGANEKLFF.

The V call is TRBV27, the J call TRBJ2-1; TRBD2 matches at 8 bases. The V and J ends lost 2 bases and 10 bases, in that order; junction bases with no gene match: 16. The CDR3 covers 17 residues. Germline-derived CDR1 and CDR2 are MNHEY and SMNVEV (reference sequence). CDR3 residues: CASSLTPGGTPPPEQFF. The CDR3 DNA is TGTGCCAGCAGTTTAACCCCGGGGGGGACTCCTCCTCCGGAGCAGTTCTTC.